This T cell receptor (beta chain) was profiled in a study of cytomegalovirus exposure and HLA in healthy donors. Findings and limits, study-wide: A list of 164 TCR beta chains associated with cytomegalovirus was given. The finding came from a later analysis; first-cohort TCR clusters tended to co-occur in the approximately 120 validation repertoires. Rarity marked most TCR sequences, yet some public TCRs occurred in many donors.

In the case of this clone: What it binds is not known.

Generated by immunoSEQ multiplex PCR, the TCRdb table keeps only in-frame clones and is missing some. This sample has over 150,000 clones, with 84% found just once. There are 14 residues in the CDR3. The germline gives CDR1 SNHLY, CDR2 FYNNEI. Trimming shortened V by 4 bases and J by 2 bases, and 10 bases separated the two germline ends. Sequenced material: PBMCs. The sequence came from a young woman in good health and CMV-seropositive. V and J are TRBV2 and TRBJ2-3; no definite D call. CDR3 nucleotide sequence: TGTGCCAGCAGTGTTTCAGGCAACACAGATACGCAGTATTTT. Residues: CASSVSGNTDTQYF.